This T cell receptor beta chain originates from a study of vaccination and CD4 T cells after COVID-19. Study-level background: In culture, cells were exposed to overlapping spike peptides from SARS-CoV-2, HCoV-NL63, HCoV-OC43 and HCoV-229E. Study-wide results and caveats: A median around 90% of convalescent patients' SARS-CoV-2-reactive clones emerged only after vaccination.

This clonotype came up a few times. Its antigen remains unknown. Treatment: roughly 10-day PBMC culture with coronavirus spike peptide pools or control peptides (ViraFEST assay). Wells that each held 1.5 million to 2 million PBMCs were cultured with around 9.9 IU/ml IL-2 and about 10 ug/ml peptide pools. Researchers used the Oncomine TCR Beta short-read assay to sequence DNA from cultured CD4+ T cells. TCRdb passed the PCR reads through MiXCR, listing each CDR3 protein once. The sample holds about 6,600 distinct CDR3 sequences, around 50% seen once. The germline V gene has CDR1 MNHEY and CDR2 SVGAGI. The V end was cut by 1 base, the J end by 2 bases, with 5 bases between. The CDR3 covers 13 residues.

The V gene is TRBV6-5, the J gene TRBJ1-1; D call uncertain. The TCR originated in a human donor who had recovered from COVID-19. Specimen: CD4+ T cells from blood, cultured in vitro. As DNA, the CDR3 is TGTGCCAGCAGTTACTTGGTAAACACTGAAGCTTTCTTT. Translation: CASSYLVNTEAFF.